The clone carrying this TCR beta chain occurred many times. Each molecule of TCR cDNA was tagged with one unique molecular identifier. TCRdb ran MiXCR on the 5' RACE reads and lists one entry per CDR3 protein. This table holds approximately 50,000 distinct CDR3 sequences, roughly 7% found once. The record originates from a study of spatial heterogeneity in lung cancer. Turning to the study itself: When follow-up PBMC samples existed, they were sequenced (at a median of roughly 2 years after resection).

Time point meaning: blood at routine non-recurrence follow-up after resection. The input material, whole RNA from tumor, nontumor lung or frozen PBMC, was sequenced unsorted. This specimen consisted of PBMCs, obtained at follow-up. This sequence originates from a female donor with early-stage non-small cell lung cancer.

Here the CDR3 reads CATDLAGLGGEQFF. CDR3 nucleotide sequence: TGTGCCACCGATTTAGCGGGGCTGGGGGGTGAGCAGTTCTTC. V usage is TRBV6-2 or TRBV6-3 and J usage is TRBJ2-1; 8 bases line up with TRBD2. With V trimmed by 10 bases and J by 9 bases, 14 bases remained unmatched. CDR3 length: 14 residues. Germline loops: CDR1 MNHEY, CDR2 SVGEGT.